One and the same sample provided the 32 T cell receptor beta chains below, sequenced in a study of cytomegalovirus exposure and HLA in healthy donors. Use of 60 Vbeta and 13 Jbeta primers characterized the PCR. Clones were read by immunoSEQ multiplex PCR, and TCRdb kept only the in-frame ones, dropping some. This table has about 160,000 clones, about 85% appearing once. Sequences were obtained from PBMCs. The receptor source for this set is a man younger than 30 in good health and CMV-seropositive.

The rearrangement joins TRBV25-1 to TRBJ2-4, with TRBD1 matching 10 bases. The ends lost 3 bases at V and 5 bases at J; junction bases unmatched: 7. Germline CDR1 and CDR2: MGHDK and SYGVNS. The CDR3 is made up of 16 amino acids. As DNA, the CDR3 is TGTGCCAGCAGTGAGGGGACAGGGGCAGTCCAAAACATTCAGTACTTC. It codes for CASSEGTGAVQNIQYF.

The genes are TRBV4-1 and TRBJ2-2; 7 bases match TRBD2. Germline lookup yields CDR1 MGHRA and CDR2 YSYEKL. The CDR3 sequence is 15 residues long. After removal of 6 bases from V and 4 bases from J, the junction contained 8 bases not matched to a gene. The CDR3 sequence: CASREAAGVTGELFF. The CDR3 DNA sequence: TGCGCCAGCAGGGAGGCGGCGGGGGTCACCGGGGAGCTGTTTTTT.

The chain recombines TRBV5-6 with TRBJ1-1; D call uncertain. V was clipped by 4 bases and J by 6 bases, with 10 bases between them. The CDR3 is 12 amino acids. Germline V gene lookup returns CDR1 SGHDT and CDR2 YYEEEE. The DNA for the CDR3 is TGTGCCAGCAGCGCGGGAGACGCTGAAGCTTTCTTT. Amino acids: CASSAGDAEAFF.

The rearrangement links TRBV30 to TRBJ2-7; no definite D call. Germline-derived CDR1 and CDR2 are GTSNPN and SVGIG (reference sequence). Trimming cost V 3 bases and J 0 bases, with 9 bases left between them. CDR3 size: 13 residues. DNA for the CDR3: TGTGCCTGGAGCCCCGCGGACTCCTACGAGCAGTACTTC. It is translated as CAWSPADSYEQYF.

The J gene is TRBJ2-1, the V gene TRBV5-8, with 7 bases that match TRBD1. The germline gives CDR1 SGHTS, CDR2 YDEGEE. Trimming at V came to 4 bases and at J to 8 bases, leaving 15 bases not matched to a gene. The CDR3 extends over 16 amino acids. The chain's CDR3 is CASSTTGNGMLDEQFF. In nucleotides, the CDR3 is TGTGCCAGCAGCACGACAGGGAATGGGATGTTGGATGAGCAGTTCTTC. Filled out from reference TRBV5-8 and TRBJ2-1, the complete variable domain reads EAGVTQSPTHLIKTRGQQATLRCSPISGHTSVYWYQQALGLGLQFLLWYDEGEERNRGNFPPRFSGRQFPNYSSELNVNALELEDSALYLCASSTTGNGMLDEQFFGPGTRLTVL.

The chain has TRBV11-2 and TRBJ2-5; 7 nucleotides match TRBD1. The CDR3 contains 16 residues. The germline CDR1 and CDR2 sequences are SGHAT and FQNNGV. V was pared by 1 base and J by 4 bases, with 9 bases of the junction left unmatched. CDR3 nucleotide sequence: TGTGCCAGCAGCTTAGGAGGTTCGGCAGGGGGAGAGACCCAGTACTTC. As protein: CASSLGGSAGGETQYF.

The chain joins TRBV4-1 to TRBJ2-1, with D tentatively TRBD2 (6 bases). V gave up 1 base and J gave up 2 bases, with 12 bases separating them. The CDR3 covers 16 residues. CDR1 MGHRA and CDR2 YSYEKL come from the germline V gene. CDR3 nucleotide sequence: TGCGCCAGCAGCCAAGGGCTAGCGAATACCTACAATGAGCAGTTCTTC. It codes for CASSQGLANTYNEQFF.

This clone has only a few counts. The CDR3 region has the DNA TGTGCCAGCAGCTTGCCACCGGGAAATTCACCCCTCCACTTT. Translation gives CASSLPPGNSPLHF. This sequence joins TRBV5-6 and TRBJ1-6; D not resolved. Trimming stripped 1 base from V and 7 bases from J, with 9 bases between. This CDR3 region has 14 residues. Germline CDR1 and CDR2: SGHDT and YYEEEE.

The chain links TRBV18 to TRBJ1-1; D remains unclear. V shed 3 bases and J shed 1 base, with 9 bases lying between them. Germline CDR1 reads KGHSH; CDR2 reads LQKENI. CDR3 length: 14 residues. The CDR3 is CASSPQVGNTEAFF. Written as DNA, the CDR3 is TGTGCCAGCTCACCCCAGGTCGGGAACACTGAAGCTTTCTTT.

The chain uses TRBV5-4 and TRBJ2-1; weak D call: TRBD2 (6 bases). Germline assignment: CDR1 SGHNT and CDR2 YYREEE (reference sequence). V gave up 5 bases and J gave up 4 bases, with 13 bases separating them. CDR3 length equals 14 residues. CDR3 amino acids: CASSWGLFYNEQFF. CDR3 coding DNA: TGTGCCAGCAGTTGGGGACTGTTTTACAATGAGCAGTTCTTC.

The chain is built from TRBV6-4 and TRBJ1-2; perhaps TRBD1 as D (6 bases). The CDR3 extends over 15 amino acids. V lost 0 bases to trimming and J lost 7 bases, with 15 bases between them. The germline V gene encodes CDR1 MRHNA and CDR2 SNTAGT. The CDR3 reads CASSDSVGGASGYTF. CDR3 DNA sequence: TGTGCCAGCAGTGACTCTGTCGGGGGGGCGTCTGGCTACACCTTC.

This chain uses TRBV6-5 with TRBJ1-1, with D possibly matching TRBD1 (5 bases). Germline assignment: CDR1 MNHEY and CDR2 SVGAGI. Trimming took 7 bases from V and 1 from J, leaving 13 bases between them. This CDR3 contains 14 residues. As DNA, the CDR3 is TGTGCCAGCACCTCCCCGGGGGGGAACACTGAAGCTTTCTTT. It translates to CASTSPGGNTEAFF.

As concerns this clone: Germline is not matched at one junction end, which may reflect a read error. CDR3 sequence: CASRGPRTSGGSGSKNSQYF. CDR3 in DNA: TGTGCCAGCAGGGGACCCCGGACTAGCGGGGGGTCGGGTTCCAAAAACAGTCAGTACTTC. V usage is TRBV2 and J usage is TRBJ2-4; the match to TRBD2 covers 14 bases. The CDR3 is 20 residues long. CDR1 is SNHLY, CDR2 FYNNEI, per germline.

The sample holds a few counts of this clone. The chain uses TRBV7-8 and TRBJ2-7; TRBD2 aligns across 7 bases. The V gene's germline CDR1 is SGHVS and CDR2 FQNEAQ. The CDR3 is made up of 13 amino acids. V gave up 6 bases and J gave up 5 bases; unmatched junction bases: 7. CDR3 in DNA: TGTGCCAGCAGGGGGGAGGGTACCCACGAGCAGTACTTC. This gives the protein CASRGEGTHEQYF.

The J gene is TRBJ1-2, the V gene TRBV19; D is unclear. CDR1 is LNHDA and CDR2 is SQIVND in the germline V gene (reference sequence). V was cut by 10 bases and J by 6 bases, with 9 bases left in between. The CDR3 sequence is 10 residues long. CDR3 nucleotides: TGTGCCACGGAGGGTGATGGCTACACCTTC. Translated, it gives CATEGDGYTF.

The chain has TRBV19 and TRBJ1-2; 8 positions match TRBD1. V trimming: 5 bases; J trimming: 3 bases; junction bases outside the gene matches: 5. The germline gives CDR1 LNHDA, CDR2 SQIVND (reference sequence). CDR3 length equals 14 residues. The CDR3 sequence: CASSPDRVDYGYTF. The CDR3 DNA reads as TGTGCCAGTAGTCCGGACAGGGTAGACTATGGCTACACCTTC.

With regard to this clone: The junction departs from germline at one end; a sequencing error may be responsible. The CDR3 loop reads CASSSPGQGNSQYF. CDR3 coding DNA: TGTGCCAGCAGCTCACCGGGACAGGGGAACAGTCAGTACTTC. The chain uses TRBV5-4 and TRBJ2-4; TRBD1 aligns across 10 bases. Looked up from germline, CDR1 is SGHNT and CDR2 is YYREEE (reference sequence). This CDR3 has 14 amino acids.

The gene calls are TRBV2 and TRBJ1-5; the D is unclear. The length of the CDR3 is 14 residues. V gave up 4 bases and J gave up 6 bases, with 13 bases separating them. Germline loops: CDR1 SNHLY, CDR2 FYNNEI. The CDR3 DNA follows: TGTGCCAGCAGTGGTTCGGGTGCCGGTCAGCCCCAGCATTTT. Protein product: CASSGSGAGQPQHF. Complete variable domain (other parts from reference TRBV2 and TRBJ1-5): EPEVTQTPSHQVTQMGQEVILRCVPISNHLYFYWYRQILGQKVEFLVSFYNNEISEKSEIFDDQFSVERPDGSNFTLKIRSTKLEDSAMYFCASSGSGAGQPQHFGDGTRLSIL.

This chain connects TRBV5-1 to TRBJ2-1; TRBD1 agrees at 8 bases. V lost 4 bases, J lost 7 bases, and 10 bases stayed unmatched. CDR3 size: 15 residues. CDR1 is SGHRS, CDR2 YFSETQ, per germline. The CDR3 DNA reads TGCGCCAGCAGCCCTGGACAGGGAGGCGGGAATGAGCAGTTCTTC. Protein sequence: CASSPGQGGGNEQFF.

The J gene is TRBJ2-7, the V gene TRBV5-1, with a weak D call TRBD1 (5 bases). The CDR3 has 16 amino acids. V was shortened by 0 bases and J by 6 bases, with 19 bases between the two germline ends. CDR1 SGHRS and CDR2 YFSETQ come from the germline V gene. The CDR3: CASSLAFWGQIPEQYF. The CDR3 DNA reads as TGCGCCAGCAGCTTGGCTTTTTGGGGCCAAATACCCGAGCAGTACTTC.

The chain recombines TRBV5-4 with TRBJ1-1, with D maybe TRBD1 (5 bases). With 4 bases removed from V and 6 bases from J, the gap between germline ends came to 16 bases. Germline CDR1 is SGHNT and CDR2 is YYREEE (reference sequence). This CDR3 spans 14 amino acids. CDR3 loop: CASSPGAQGPEAFF. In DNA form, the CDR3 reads TGTGCCAGCAGCCCGGGAGCGCAGGGCCCTGAAGCTTTCTTT.

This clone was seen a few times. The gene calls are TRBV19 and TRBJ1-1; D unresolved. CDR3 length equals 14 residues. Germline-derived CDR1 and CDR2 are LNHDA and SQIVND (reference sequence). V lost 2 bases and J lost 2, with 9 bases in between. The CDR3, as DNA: TGTGCCAGTAGTATAATATCTTTTAACACTGAAGCTTTCTTT. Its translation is CASSIISFNTEAFF.

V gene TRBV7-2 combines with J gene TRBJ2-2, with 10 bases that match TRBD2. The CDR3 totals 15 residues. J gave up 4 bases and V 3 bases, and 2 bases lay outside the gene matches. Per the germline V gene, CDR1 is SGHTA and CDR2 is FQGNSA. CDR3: CASSFSGGTTGELFF. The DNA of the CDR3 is TGTGCCAGCAGCTTTAGCGGGGGGACCACCGGGGAGCTGTTTTTT. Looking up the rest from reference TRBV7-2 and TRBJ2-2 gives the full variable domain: GAGVSQSPSNKVTEKGKDVELRCDPISGHTALYWYRQSLGQGLEFLIYFQGNSAPDKSGLPSDRFSAERTGGSVSTLTIQRTQQEDSAVYLCASSFSGGTTGELFFGEGSRLTVL.

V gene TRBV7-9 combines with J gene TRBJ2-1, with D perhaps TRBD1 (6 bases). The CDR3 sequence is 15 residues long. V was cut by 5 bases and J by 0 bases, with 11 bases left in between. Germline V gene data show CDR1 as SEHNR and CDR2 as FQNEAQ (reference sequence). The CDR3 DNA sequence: TGTGCCAGCAGCCCCAGGGGATTCTCCTACAATGAGCAGTTCTTC. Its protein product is CASSPRGFSYNEQFF.

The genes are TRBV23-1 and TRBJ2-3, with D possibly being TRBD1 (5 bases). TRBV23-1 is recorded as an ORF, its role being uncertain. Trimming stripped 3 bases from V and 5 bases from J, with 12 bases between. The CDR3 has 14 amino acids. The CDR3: CASSHDAGQDTQYF. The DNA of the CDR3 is TGCGCCAGCAGTCACGACGCAGGGCAAGATACGCAGTATTTT.

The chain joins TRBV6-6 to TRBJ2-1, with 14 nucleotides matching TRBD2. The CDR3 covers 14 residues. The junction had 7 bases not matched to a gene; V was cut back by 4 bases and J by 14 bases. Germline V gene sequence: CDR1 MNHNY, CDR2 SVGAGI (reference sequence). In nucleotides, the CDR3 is TGTGCCAGCAGTTCCGGGACTAGCGGGGGACCTAAGTTCTTC. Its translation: CASSSGTSGGPKFF.

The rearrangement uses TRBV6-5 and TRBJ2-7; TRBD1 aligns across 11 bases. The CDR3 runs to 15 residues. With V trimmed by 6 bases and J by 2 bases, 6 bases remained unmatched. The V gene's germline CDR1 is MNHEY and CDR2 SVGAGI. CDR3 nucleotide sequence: TGTGCCAGCAGGGGGTGGACAGGGGGCACCTACGAGCAGTACTTC. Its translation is CASRGWTGGTYEQYF.

The CDR3 reads CASSQPGQGNYGYTF. The DNA for the CDR3 is TGTGCCAGCAGCCAACCCGGACAGGGCAACTATGGCTACACCTTC. J is TRBJ1-2 and V is TRBV14, with 8 bases matching TRBD1. J gave up 2 bases and V 2 bases, and 4 bases lay outside the gene matches. From germline, CDR1 is SGHDN and CDR2 FVKESK. This CDR3 has 15 residues.

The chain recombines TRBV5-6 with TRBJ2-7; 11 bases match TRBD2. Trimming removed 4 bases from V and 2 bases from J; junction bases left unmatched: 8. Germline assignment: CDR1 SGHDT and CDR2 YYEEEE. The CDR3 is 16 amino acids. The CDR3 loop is CASSPLLAGGPYEQYF. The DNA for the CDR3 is TGTGCCAGCAGCCCCCTTTTAGCGGGGGGGCCCTACGAGCAGTACTTC. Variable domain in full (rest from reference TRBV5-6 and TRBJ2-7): DAGVTQSPTHLIKTRGQQVTLRCSPKSGHDTVSWYQQALGQGPQFIFQYYEEEERQRGNFPDRFSGHQFPNYSSELNVNALLLGDSALYLCASSPLLAGGPYEQYFGPGTRLTVT.

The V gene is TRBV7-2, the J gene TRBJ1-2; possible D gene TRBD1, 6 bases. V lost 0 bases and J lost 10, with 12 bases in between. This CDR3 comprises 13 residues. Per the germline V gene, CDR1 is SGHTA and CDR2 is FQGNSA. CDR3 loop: CASSLAQDRTYTF. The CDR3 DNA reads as TGTGCCAGCAGCTTAGCTCAGGACAGAACCTACACCTTC.

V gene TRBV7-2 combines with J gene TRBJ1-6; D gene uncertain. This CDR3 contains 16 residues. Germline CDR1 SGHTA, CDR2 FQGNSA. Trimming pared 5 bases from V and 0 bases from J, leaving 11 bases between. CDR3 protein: CASSEREDSYNSPLHF. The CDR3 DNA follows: TGTGCCAGCAGCGAGAGGGAGGACTCCTATAATTCACCCCTCCACTTT.

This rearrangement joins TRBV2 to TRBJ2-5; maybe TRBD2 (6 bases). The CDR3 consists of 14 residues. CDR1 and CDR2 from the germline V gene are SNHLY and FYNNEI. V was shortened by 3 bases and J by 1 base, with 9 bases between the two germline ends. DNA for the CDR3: TGTGCCAGCAGTGATGGGCGGGGCCAAGAGACCCAGTACTTC. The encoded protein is CASSDGRGQETQYF.